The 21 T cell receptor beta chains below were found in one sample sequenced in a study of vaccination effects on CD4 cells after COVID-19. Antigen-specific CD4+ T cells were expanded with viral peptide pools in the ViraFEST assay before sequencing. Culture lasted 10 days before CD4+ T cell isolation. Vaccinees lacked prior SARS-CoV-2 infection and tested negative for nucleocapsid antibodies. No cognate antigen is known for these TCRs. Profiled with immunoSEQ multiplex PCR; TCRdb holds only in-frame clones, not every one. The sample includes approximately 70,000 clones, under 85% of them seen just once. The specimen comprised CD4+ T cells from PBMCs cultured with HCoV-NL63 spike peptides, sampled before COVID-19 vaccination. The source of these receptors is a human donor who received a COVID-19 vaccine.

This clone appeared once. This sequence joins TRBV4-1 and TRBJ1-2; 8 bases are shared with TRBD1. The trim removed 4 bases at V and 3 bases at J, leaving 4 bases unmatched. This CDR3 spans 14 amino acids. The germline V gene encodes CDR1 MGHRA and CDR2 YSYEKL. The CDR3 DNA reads TGCGCCAGCAGCCTGGACAGGGTAGACTATGGCTACACCTTC. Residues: CASSLDRVDYGYTF.

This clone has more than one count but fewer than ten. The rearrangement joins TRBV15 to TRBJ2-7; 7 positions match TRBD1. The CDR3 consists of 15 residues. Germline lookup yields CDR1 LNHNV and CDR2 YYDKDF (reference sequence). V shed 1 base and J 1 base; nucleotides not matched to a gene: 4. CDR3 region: CATSRVGGGSYEQYV. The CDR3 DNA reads TGTGCCACCAGCAGAGTAGGGGGCGGGTCCTACGAGCAGTACGTC.

The CDR3 DNA is TGTGCCAGCTCACCGGACAGGGTCTCTGGAAACACCATATATTTT. It encodes CASSPDRVSGNTIYF. V usage is TRBV18 and J usage is TRBJ1-3; 8 nucleotides align to TRBD1. V lost 3 bases, J lost 0 bases, and 1 base stayed unmatched. The CDR3 is made up of 15 amino acids. Looked up from germline, CDR1 is KGHSH and CDR2 is LQKENI.

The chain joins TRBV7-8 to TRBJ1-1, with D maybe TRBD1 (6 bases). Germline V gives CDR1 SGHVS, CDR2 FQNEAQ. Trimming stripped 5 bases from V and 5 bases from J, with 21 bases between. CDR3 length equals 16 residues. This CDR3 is CASSLSGGVRGTEAFF. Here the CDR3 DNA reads TGTGCCAGCAGCCTCTCGGGGGGCGTAAGAGGGACTGAAGCTTTCTTT.

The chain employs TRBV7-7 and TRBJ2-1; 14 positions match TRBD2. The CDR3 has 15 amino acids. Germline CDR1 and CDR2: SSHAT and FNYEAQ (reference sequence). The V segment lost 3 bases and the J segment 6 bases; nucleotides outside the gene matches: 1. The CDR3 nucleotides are TGTGCCAGCAGCTTGGGGACTAGCGGGGGCAATGAGCAGTTCTTC. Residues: CASSLGTSGGNEQFF.

The CDR3 protein is CASSLASKETQYF. CDR3 nucleotide sequence: TGTGCCAGCAGCTTAGCCTCTAAGGAGACCCAGTACTTC. The rearrangement uses TRBV7-2 and TRBJ2-5; D is unresolved. The CDR3 consists of 13 residues. Per the germline V gene, CDR1 is SGHTA and CDR2 is FQGNSA. V was shortened by 0 bases and J by 5 bases, with 7 bases between the two germline ends. The variable domain in full, completed from reference TRBV7-2 and TRBJ2-5, reads GAGVSQSPSNKVTEKGKDVELRCDPISGHTALYWYRQSLGQGLEFLIYFQGNSAPDKSGLPSDRFSAERTGGSVSTLTIQRTQQEDSAVYLCASSLASKETQYFGPGTRLLVL.

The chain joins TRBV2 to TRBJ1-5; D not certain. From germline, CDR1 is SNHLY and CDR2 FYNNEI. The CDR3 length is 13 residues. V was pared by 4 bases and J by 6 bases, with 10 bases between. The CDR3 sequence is CASSGEGTQPQHF. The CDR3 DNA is TGTGCCAGCAGTGGGGAGGGTACTCAGCCCCAGCATTTT.

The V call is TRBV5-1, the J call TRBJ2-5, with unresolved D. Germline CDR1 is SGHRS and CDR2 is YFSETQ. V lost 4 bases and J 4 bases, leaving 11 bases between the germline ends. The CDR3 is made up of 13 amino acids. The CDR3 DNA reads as TGCGCCAGCAGCCAAACCCCGACAGAGACCCAGTACTTC. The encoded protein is CASSQTPTETQYF.

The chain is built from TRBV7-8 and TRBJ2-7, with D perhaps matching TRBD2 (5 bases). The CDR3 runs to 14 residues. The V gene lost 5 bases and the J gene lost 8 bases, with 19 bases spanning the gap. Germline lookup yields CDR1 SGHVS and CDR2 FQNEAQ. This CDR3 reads CASSLRDSTPQQYV. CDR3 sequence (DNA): TGTGCCAGCAGCCTCCGGGATAGTACGCCCCAGCAGTACGTC.

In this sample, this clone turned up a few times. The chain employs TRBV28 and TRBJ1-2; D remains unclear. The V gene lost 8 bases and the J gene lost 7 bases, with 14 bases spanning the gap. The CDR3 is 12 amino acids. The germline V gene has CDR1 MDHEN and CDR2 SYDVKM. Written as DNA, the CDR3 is TGTGCCAGCTCGAGGAATCGTTTTGGCTACACCTTC. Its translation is CASSRNRFGYTF.

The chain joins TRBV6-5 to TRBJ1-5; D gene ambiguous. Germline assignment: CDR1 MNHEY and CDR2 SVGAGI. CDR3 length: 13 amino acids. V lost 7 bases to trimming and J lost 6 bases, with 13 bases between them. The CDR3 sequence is CASTKREAQPQHF. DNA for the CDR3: TGTGCCAGCACCAAAAGGGAAGCTCAGCCCCAGCATTTT.

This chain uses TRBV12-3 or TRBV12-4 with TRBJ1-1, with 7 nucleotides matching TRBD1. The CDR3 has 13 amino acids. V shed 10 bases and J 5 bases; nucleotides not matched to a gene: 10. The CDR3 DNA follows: TGTGCCACCTACAACCTCAGGGGGACTGAAGCTTTCTTT. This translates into CATYNLRGTEAFF.

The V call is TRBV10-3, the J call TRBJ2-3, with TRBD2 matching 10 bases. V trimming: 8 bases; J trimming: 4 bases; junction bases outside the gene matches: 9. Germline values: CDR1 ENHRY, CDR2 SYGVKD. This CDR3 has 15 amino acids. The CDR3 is CAIEKGAGGSDTQYF. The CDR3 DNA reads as TGTGCCATCGAGAAAGGAGCGGGGGGGTCAGATACGCAGTATTTT.

The CDR3: CASSPRTGGAKWTQYF. DNA of the CDR3: TGTGCCAGCAGTCCCAGGACAGGGGGCGCGAAGTGGACCCAGTACTTC. V is TRBV28 and J is TRBJ2-5; 11 bases are shared with TRBD1. V was clipped by 5 bases and J by 7 bases; unmatched bases: 12. Germline values: CDR1 MDHEN, CDR2 SYDVKM. This CDR3 has 16 residues.

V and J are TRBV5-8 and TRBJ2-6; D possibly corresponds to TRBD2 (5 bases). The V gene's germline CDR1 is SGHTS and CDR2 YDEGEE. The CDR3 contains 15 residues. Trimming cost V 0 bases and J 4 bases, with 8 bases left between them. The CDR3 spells CASSLGGRGANVLTF. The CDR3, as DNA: TGTGCCAGCAGCTTGGGAGGGAGAGGGGCCAACGTCCTGACTTTC.

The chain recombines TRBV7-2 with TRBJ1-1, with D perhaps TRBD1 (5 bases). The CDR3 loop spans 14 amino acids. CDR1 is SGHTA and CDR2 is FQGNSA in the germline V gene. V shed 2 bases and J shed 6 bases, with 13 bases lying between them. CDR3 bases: TGTGCCAGCAGCTTAACGCCAGGGATCGCTGAAGCTTTCTTT. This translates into CASSLTPGIAEAFF.

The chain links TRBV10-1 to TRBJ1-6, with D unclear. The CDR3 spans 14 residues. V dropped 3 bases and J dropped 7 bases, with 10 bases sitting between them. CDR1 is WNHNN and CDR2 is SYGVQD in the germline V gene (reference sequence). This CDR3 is CASSELLENSPLHF. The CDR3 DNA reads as TGCGCCAGCAGTGAACTCCTTGAAAATTCACCCCTCCACTTT.

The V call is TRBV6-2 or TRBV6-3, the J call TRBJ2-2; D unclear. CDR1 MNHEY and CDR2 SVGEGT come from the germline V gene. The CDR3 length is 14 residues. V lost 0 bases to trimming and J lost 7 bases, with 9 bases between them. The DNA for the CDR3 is TGTGCCAGCAGTTACTCGAGATGGGGCGGGGAGCTGTTTTTT. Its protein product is CASSYSRWGGELFF.

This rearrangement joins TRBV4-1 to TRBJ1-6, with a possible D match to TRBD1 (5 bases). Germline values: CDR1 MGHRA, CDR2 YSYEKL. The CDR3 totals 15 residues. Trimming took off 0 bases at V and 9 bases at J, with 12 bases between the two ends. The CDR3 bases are TGCGCCAGCAGCCAAGATCCAGGGAGTGTTTCACCCCTCCACTTT. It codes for CASSQDPGSVSPLHF.

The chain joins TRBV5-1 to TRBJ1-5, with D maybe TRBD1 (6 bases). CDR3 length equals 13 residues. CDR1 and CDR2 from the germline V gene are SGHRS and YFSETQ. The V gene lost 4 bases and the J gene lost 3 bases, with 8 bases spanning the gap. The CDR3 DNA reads TGCGCCAGCAGCGCGGGACACAATCAGCCCCAGCATTTT. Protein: CASSAGHNQPQHF.

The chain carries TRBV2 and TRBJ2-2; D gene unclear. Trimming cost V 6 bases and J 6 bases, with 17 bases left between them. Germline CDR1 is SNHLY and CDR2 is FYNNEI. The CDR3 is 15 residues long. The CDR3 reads CASRPGFTEPGELFF. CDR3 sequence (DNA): TGTGCCAGCAGGCCAGGATTCACGGAGCCCGGGGAGCTGTTTTTT.